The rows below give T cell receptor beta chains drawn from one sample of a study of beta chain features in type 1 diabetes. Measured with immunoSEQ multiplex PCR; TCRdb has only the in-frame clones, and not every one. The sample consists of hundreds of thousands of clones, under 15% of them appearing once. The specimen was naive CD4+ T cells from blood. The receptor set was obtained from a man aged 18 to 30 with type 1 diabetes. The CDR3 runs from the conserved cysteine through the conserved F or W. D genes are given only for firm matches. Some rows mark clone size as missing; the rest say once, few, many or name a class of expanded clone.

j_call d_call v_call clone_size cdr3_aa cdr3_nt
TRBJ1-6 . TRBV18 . CASSPTMGVDGSPLHF TGTGCCAGCTCACCAACCATGGGCGTGGATGGTTCACCCCTCCACTTT
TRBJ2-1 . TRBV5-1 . CASSSNQETNEQFF TGCGCCAGCAGCAGTAATCAGGAAACCAATGAGCAGTTCTTC
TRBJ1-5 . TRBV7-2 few CASSPVVAGSQPQHF TGTGCCAGCAGCCCAGTAGTGGCAGGATCCCAGCCCCAGCATTTT
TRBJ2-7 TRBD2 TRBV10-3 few CAITREGEQYF TGTGCCATCACCCGGGAGGGGGAGCAGTACTTC
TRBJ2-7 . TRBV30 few CAWSPQSYEQYF TGTGCCTGGAGCCCACAAAGCTACGAGCAGTACTTC
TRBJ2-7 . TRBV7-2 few CASSLRLGDEQYF TGTGCCAGCAGCTTAAGGCTAGGGGACGAGCAGTACTTC
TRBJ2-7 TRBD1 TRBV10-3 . CAISENPGQGHF TGTGCCATCAGTGAGAATCCCGGACAGGGCCACTTC
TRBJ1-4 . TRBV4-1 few CASSQSFSTGNEKLFF TGCGCCAGCAGCCAATCCTTTTCGACTGGGAATGAAAAACTGTTTTTT
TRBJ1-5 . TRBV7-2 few CASSLGGLGASNQPQHF TGTGCCAGCAGCTTGGGGGGGCTGGGGGCTAGCAATCAGCCCCAGCATTTT
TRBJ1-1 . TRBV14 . CASSPRGSGTEAFF TGTGCCAGCAGCCCCCGGGGCTCCGGCACTGAAGCTTTCTTT
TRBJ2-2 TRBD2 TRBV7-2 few CASSLSGGPNTGELFF TGTGCCAGCAGCTTGAGCGGGGGGCCGAACACCGGGGAGCTGTTTTTT
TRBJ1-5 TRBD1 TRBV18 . CASSPPNRGEDQPQHF TGTGCCAGCTCACCACCAAACAGGGGAGAGGATCAGCCCCAGCATTTT
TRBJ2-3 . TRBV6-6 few CASSYDSTDTQYF TGTGCCAGCAGTTACGACAGCACAGATACGCAGTATTTT
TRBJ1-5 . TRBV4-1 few CASSKGGGNQPQHF TGCGCCAGCAGCAAGGGGGGCGGGAACCAGCCCCAGCATTTT
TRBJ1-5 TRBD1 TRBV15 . CATNDRAEQPQHF TGTGCCACCAATGACAGGGCGGAACAGCCCCAGCATTTT
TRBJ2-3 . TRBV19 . CASSIPTTTDTQYF TGTGCCAGTAGTATCCCCACGACGACAGATACGCAGTATTTT
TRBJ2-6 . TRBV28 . CASSFARVRNWSGANVLTF TGTGCCAGCAGTTTCGCCAGGGTTAGGAACTGGTCTGGGGCCAACGTCCTGACTTTC
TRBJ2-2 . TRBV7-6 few CASTSRGGTGELFF TGTGCCAGCACGAGCAGGGGAGGTACCGGGGAGCTGTTTTTT
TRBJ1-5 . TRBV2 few CASSRFNQPQHF TGTGCCAGCAGTCGCTTCAATCAGCCCCAGCATTTT
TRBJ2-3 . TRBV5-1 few CASSLDRLPGDTQYF TGCGCCAGCAGCTTAGACAGGTTACCTGGGGATACGCAGTATTTT